What follows are 5 T cell receptor beta chains derived from one specimen sequenced in a study of cytomegalovirus exposure and HLA in healthy donors (dated by TCRdb to about 2017). The method was the immunoSEQ multiplex PCR assay. For the multiplex PCR, a mixture combining 60 forward primers for TCR Vbeta segments and 13 reverse primers for TCR Jbeta segments was used. TCRdb's version of the immuneACCESS table is confined to in-frame rearrangements and falls short of the full clone set. An unresolved V gene accounts for under half of the shortfall where checked; the remainder is of unknown origin. The sample table shows approximately 120,000 clones, and over 70% are seen once. Less than 4% of the sample rests with the top ten. The sample consisted of PBMCs. The receptor set was obtained from a man aged 25 to 45 in good health and CMV-seronegative.

This clone was counted once. CDR3: CASSYRTGVQETQYF. The CDR3, as DNA: TGTGCCAGCAGTTACCGGACCGGGGTCCAAGAGACCCAGTACTTC. The chain is built from TRBV6-5 and TRBJ2-5; TRBD2 is a possible D gene (5 bases). The length of the CDR3 is 15 residues. V was trimmed by 2 bases and J by 1 base, leaving 11 bases between them. Germline CDR1 and CDR2: MNHEY and SVGAGI.

The V and J genes are TRBV6-1 and TRBJ2-7, with a tentative D call TRBD1 (5 bases). The V gene lost 7 bases and the J gene lost 1 base, with 14 bases spanning the gap. The germline V gene encodes CDR1 MNHNS and CDR2 SASEGT. CDR3 length: 14 residues. The CDR3 sequence is CASTTQDGSYEQYF. The CDR3 region has the DNA TGTGCCAGCACTACACAGGACGGTTCCTACGAGCAGTACTTC.

The J gene is TRBJ2-7, the V gene TRBV30, with 8 positions matching TRBD1. Germline assignment: CDR1 GTSNPN and CDR2 SVGIG (reference sequence). The CDR3 covers 12 residues. Trimming cost V 5 bases and J 4 bases; bases outside gene matches: 4. The CDR3 loop reads CAWDRGRYEQYV. In DNA, the CDR3 is TGTGCCTGGGACAGGGGCAGATACGAGCAGTACGTC.

This chain uses TRBV28 with TRBJ2-7; perhaps TRBD2 as D (6 bases). Germline V gene data show CDR1 as MDHEN and CDR2 as SYDVKM. The V gene lost 3 bases and the J gene lost 9 bases, with 24 bases spanning the gap. The CDR3 runs 16 residues. CDR3 sequence: CASSFDPINPRRVQYF. As DNA, the CDR3 is TGTGCCAGCAGTTTTGATCCTATTAACCCCAGGAGGGTGCAGTACTTC.

This clone has only a few counts. This rearrangement joins TRBV5-4 to TRBJ1-1; a possible D gene is TRBD1 (5 bases). Trimming took off 1 base at V and 8 bases at J, with 18 bases between the two ends. The CDR3 loop spans 15 amino acids. Germline CDR1 reads SGHNT; CDR2 reads YYREEE (reference sequence). The CDR3 spells CASSLSRTSIWEAFF. The DNA for the CDR3 is TGTGCCAGCAGCTTGTCTAGGACATCGATCTGGGAAGCTTTCTTT.